Each of the 17 T cell receptor beta chains below was sequenced from the same sample in a study of blood T cell repertoires in COVID-19. The protocol was immunoSEQ multiplex PCR, while the TCRdb copy is restricted to in-frame clones and leaves out a portion. The repertoire holds some 150,000 clones, with around four fifths as singletons. What was sequenced was peripheral blood. Receptors were obtained from a man in his forties who had recovered from COVID-19.

The chain joins TRBV7-9 to TRBJ2-7, with TRBD2 as a possible D gene (6 bases). CDR1 SEHNR and CDR2 FQNEAQ come from the germline V gene (reference sequence). The CDR3 extends over 11 amino acids. The V end lost 4 bases, the J end lost 7 bases, and 8 bases lay between the germline ends. The CDR3 is CASSYGGEQYF. Written as DNA, the CDR3 is TGTGCCAGCAGCTACGGGGGAGAGCAGTACTTC.

The genes are TRBV7-2 and TRBJ2-7, with a weak D call TRBD2 (5 bases). This CDR3 comprises 16 residues. The germline gives CDR1 SGHTA, CDR2 FQGNSA. V was cut by 1 base and J by 3 bases, with 16 bases left in between. CDR3 coding DNA: TGTGCCAGCAGCTTAGATCCGTGGGAGTACTTCTACGAGCAGTACTTC. This codes for CASSLDPWEYFYEQYF. The whole variable domain, filled in from reference TRBV7-2 and TRBJ2-7, reads GAGVSQSPSNKVTEKGKDVELRCDPISGHTALYWYRQSLGQGLEFLIYFQGNSAPDKSGLPSDRFSAERTGGSVSTLTIQRTQQEDSAVYLCASSLDPWEYFYEQYFGPGTRLTVT.

The rearrangement uses TRBV28 and TRBJ2-7; 7 bases align to TRBD1. Germline V gene sequence: CDR1 MDHEN, CDR2 SYDVKM. The V and J ends lost 1 base and 3 bases, in that order; junction bases with no gene match: 6. The CDR3 extends over 15 amino acids. CDR3 loop: CASSLFDRAVYEQYF. The CDR3 DNA reads TGTGCCAGCAGTTTATTCGACAGGGCCGTCTACGAGCAGTACTTC.

Note on this clone: One end of the junction varies from germline; a read error may be responsible. The chain recombines TRBV11-3 with TRBJ2-7, with 13 bases identical to TRBD2. CDR3 length: 12 amino acids. CDR1 is SGHNT and CDR2 is YENEEA in the germline V gene. The CDR3 region is CASSMGLAGKHF. The CDR3, as DNA: TGTGCCAGCAGCATGGGACTAGCGGGGAAACACTTC.

This clone turned up a few times. The chain employs TRBV7-6 and TRBJ1-3; 8 bases fit TRBD1. J gave up 4 bases and V 5 bases, and 7 bases lay outside the gene matches. Germline CDR1 reads SGHVS; CDR2 reads FNYEAQ. The CDR3 extends over 15 amino acids. The CDR3 coding sequence is TGTGCCAGCAGCACTCAAGCAGGGGGCGGAAACACCATATATTTT. Translating it yields CASSTQAGGGNTIYF. Full variable domain (rest looked up from reference TRBV7-6 and TRBJ1-3): GAGVSQSPRYKVTKRGQDVALRCDPISGHVSLYWYRQALGQGPEFLTYFNYEAQQDKSGLPNDRFSAERPEGSISTLTIQRTEQRDSAMYRCASSTQAGGGNTIYFGEGSWLTVV.

The chain links TRBV5-6 to TRBJ1-1; D possibly corresponds to TRBD1 (6 bases). Germline CDR1 reads SGHDT; CDR2 reads YYEEEE. V was cut by 2 bases and J by 1 base, with 15 bases left in between. The length of the CDR3 is 16 residues. The CDR3 bases are TGTGCCAGCAGCTTTGTCAACACAGGGAGGAACACTGAAGCTTTCTTT. Encoded protein: CASSFVNTGRNTEAFF.

This clone came up once. The chain combines TRBV7-2 with TRBJ2-3; the D gene is possibly TRBD2 (5 bases). CDR3 length: 13 amino acids. V lost 1 base and J lost 5, with 7 bases in between. Germline-derived CDR1 and CDR2 are SGHTA and FQGNSA. The CDR3 sequence: CASSLGELDTQYF. As DNA, the CDR3 is TGTGCCAGCAGCTTAGGGGAGTTAGATACGCAGTATTTT. The full variable domain, its missing parts supplied by reference TRBV7-2 and TRBJ2-3, is GAGVSQSPSNKVTEKGKDVELRCDPISGHTALYWYRQSLGQGLEFLIYFQGNSAPDKSGLPSDRFSAERTGGSVSTLTIQRTQQEDSAVYLCASSLGELDTQYFGPGTRLTVL.

This chain connects TRBV12-3 or TRBV12-4 to TRBJ1-2, with D possibly being TRBD1 (6 bases). The germline V and J ends were trimmed by 7 bases and 8 bases, with 17 bases remaining between them. This CDR3 spans 13 amino acids. In DNA, the CDR3 is TGTGCCAGCACCCTGGGGACAATCAGAGGCTACACCTTC. Protein: CASTLGTIRGYTF.

The chain joins TRBV6-5 to TRBJ2-5, with D uncertain. CDR3 size: 14 residues. Germline values: CDR1 MNHEY, CDR2 SVGAGI. The V and J ends lost 8 bases and 2 bases respectively, with 15 bases between them. CDR3: CASGMLAEQETQYF. Written as DNA, the CDR3 is TGTGCCAGCGGTATGTTGGCAGAACAAGAGACCCAGTACTTC.

This rearrangement joins TRBV27 to TRBJ2-5; D is possibly TRBD2 (5 bases). The CDR3 sequence is 13 residues long. Trimming pared 6 bases from V and 3 bases from J, leaving 11 bases between. CDR1 and CDR2 from the germline V gene are MNHEY and SMNVEV (reference sequence). The chain's CDR3 is CASRGWGEETQYF. CDR3 coding DNA: TGTGCCAGCAGGGGCTGGGGAGAAGAGACCCAGTACTTC.

CDR3 DNA sequence: TGTGCCAGCAGGCCGCGGGACAGGCCCTATGGCTACACCTTC. Protein: CASRPRDRPYGYTF. V and J are TRBV28 and TRBJ1-2; 8 bases line up with TRBD1. There are 14 residues in the CDR3. The ends lost 6 bases at V and 4 bases at J; junction bases unmatched: 7. Germline lookup yields CDR1 MDHEN and CDR2 SYDVKM.

This clone was seen a single time. The genes are TRBV7-9 and TRBJ2-1, with 9 bases fitting TRBD1. Per the germline V gene, CDR1 is SEHNR and CDR2 is FQNEAQ (reference sequence). The J segment lost 8 bases and the V segment lost 8 bases, leaving 10 bases of the junction unmatched. The CDR3 sequence is 14 residues long. CDR3 loop: CASCRDREVDEQFF. Here the CDR3 DNA reads TGTGCCAGCTGCCGGGACAGGGAGGTGGATGAGCAGTTCTTC.

This clone was seen only a few times. The V gene is TRBV7-9, the J gene TRBJ2-2, with D perhaps TRBD1 (6 bases). Deletions cut 8 bases from V and 6 bases from J, with 10 bases between. CDR1 and CDR2 (germline): SEHNR, FQNEAQ (reference sequence). This CDR3 has 12 residues. CDR3 sequence reads: CASQGSAGELFF. CDR3 coding DNA: TGTGCCAGCCAGGGGTCGGCCGGGGAGCTGTTTTTT.

This chain connects TRBV11-3 to TRBJ2-3, with 7 nucleotides matching TRBD1. Germline assignment: CDR1 SGHNT and CDR2 YENEEA. The trim removed 4 bases at V and 2 bases at J, leaving 9 bases unmatched. The CDR3 totals 16 residues. This CDR3 reads CASSSLLGQTTDTQYF. DNA of the CDR3: TGTGCCAGCAGCTCACTTTTGGGACAGACCACAGATACGCAGTATTTT.

The CDR3 coding sequence is TGTGCCAGTAGTATAGGAGGCAGGGCGAATCAGCCCCAGCATTTT. Its translation: CASSIGGRANQPQHF. The gene calls are TRBV19 and TRBJ1-5, with D possibly TRBD1 on 5 matching bases. V lost 1 base to trimming and J lost 4 bases, with 11 bases between them. Per germline, CDR1 LNHDA and CDR2 SQIVND (reference sequence). The CDR3 consists of 15 residues.

This clone came up once. The rearrangement links TRBV4-3 to TRBJ2-3, with D tentatively TRBD1 (6 bases). The CDR3 sequence is 13 residues long. V lost 4 bases to trimming and J lost 3 bases, with 8 bases between them. Germline V gene lookup returns CDR1 LGHNA and CDR2 YSLEER. The CDR3 region has the DNA TGCGCCAGCAGCCGAGGACAGACAGATACGCAGTATTTT. Translating gives CASSRGQTDTQYF.

V and J are TRBV6-2 or TRBV6-3 and TRBJ2-5; tentative D call: TRBD1 (5 bases). V was cut by 0 bases and J by 5 bases, with 10 bases left in between. The CDR3 has 14 amino acids. Germline loops: CDR1 MNHEY, CDR2 SVGEGT. Written as DNA, the CDR3 is TGTGCCAGCAGTTACTCGTGGGGCCGGGAGACCCAGTACTTC. Protein sequence: CASSYSWGRETQYF.